These 27 T cell receptor beta chains were all obtained from the same sample, sequenced in a study of CD8 T cells in Susac syndrome (dated by TCRdb to about 2019). Libraries came from the immunoSEQ multiplex PCR assay. RNA was extracted using the RNeasy kit, and about 0.45 to 1 ug of the RNA was reverse transcribed with random hexamers. TCRdb passed the public sequencing reads through fastp at Q25 and MiXCR, retaining productive beta sequences. Duplicate CDR3 protein sequences are folded into a single record with the most common DNA and genes. Here the sample has a few hundred thousand distinct CDR3 sequences; 89% occur a single time. Of the sample, more than 0.15% is held by the ten largest clones. Sequencing was done on a sample of CD8+ T cells from PBMCs. The receptors originated from a human donor with multiple sclerosis.

The chain links TRBV19 to TRBJ2-3; TRBD2 matches 10 bases. This CDR3 region has 16 residues. Germline values: CDR1 LNHDA, CDR2 SQIVND (reference sequence). J lost 4 bases, V lost 5 bases, and 9 bases had no gene match. CDR3 DNA: TGTGCCAGTAGTGTCCCAACTAGCGGGATCGCAGATACGCAGTATTTT. It yields the protein CASSVPTSGIADTQYF.

This chain connects TRBV9 to TRBJ2-1; a possible D gene is TRBD1 (6 bases). V gave up 5 bases and J gave up 1 base, with 16 bases separating them. Germline V CDR1 and CDR2: SGDLS, YYNGEE. This CDR3 region has 16 residues. The CDR3, as DNA: TGTGCCAGCAGTCCCCCTACAGGGACGTCCTACAATGAGCAGTTCTTC. Amino acids: CASSPPTGTSYNEQFF.

V gene TRBV29-1 combines with J gene TRBJ2-7; TRBD1 agrees at 11 bases. The germline CDR1 and CDR2 sequences are SQVTM and ANQGSEA. The CDR3 has 13 residues. The V gene end was trimmed by 8 bases and the J gene end by 7 bases; junction bases not matched to a gene: 10. The chain's CDR3 is CSTYGDRGMEQYF. Written as DNA, the CDR3 is TGCAGCACCTATGGGGACAGGGGGATGGAGCAGTACTTC.

The J gene is TRBJ2-5, the V gene TRBV7-3; 9 bases align to TRBD1. This CDR3 has 15 amino acids. CDR1 is SGHTA and CDR2 is FQGTGA in the germline V gene. After removal of 4 bases from V and 5 bases from J, the junction contained 8 bases not matched to a gene. CDR3 amino acids: CASSSGQGEGETQYF. The CDR3 nucleotides read TGTGCCAGCAGCTCGGGACAGGGAGAGGGGGAGACCCAGTACTTC.

The chain links TRBV12-2 to TRBJ2-7; TRBD1 reflects the table's D call only, with no check against the DNA. TRBV12-2 is marked as a pseudogene. The CDR3 is 16 amino acids. CDR3 in amino acids: CASRLVRVLEAYEQYF. CDR3 bases: TGTGCAAGTCGCTTAGTCAGGGTATTGGAAGCCTACGAGCAGTACTTC.

The chain uses TRBV9 and TRBJ2-1; TRBD2 matches at 11 bases. V lost 4 bases, J lost 5 bases, and 2 bases stayed unmatched. This CDR3 spans 14 amino acids. Germline assignment: CDR1 SGDLS and CDR2 YYNGEE. The CDR3 nucleotides are TGTGCCAGCAGCACTAGCGGGAGCAACAATGAGCAGTTCTTC. Encoded protein: CASSTSGSNNEQFF.

The chain combines TRBV30 with TRBJ2-1; D is uncertain. The CDR3 contains 13 residues. Trimming removed 2 bases at V and 4 bases at J, with 9 bases between. The V gene's germline CDR1 is GTSNPN and CDR2 SVGIG (reference sequence). The CDR3 sequence is CAWSPLGYNEQFF. As DNA, the CDR3 is TGTGCCTGGAGTCCGCTAGGGTACAATGAGCAGTTCTTC.

The chain combines TRBV19 with TRBJ2-6; D perhaps matches TRBD1 (5 bases). CDR3 length: 14 residues. Per the germline V gene, CDR1 is LNHDA and CDR2 is SQIVND (reference sequence). With 10 bases removed from V and 4 bases from J, the gap between germline ends came to 14 bases. The CDR3 spells CATLQGSGANVLTF. The CDR3 nucleotides read TGTGCCACTCTTCAGGGTTCCGGGGCCAACGTCCTGACTTTC.

The chain uses TRBV20-1 and TRBJ2-7; 8 bases are a match to TRBD1. The V gene's germline CDR1 is DFQATT and CDR2 SNEGSKA (reference sequence). The V segment lost 3 bases and the J segment 2 bases; nucleotides outside the gene matches: 9. The CDR3 totals 15 residues. The CDR3 DNA reads as TGCAGTGCTAGGGCACGGGACAGGCCCACCTACGAGCAGTACTTC. Translation gives CSARARDRPTYEQYF.

V is TRBV30 and J is TRBJ2-1, with D unclear. The CDR3 is 12 amino acids. V was trimmed by 3 bases and J by 7 bases, leaving 10 bases between them. Looked up from germline, CDR1 is GTSNPN and CDR2 is SVGIG (reference sequence). For the CDR3, the DNA is TGTGCCTGGAGCGATGGGGTAAATGAGCAGTTCTTC. It translates to CAWSDGVNEQFF.

The J gene is TRBJ2-2, the V gene TRBV7-2, with 8 bases matching TRBD1. The CDR3 length is 16 residues. The junction had 4 bases not matched to a gene; V was cut back by 4 bases and J by 0 bases. CDR1 is SGHTA, CDR2 FQGNSA, per germline. In nucleotides, the CDR3 is TGTGCCAGCAGCTGGCCAGGGGGCTCGAACACCGGGGAGCTGTTTTTT. As protein: CASSWPGGSNTGELFF.

The gene calls are TRBV9 and TRBJ2-1, with 11 bases that match TRBD2. V trimming: 3 bases; J trimming: 5 bases; junction bases outside the gene matches: 4. There are 15 residues in the CDR3. Germline V gene lookup returns CDR1 SGDLS and CDR2 YYNGEE. The chain's CDR3 is CASSGSGRAHNEQFF. As DNA, the CDR3 is TGTGCCAGCAGCGGTAGCGGGAGGGCCCACAATGAGCAGTTCTTC. Together with reference TRBV9 and TRBJ2-1, the CDR3 gives the full variable domain: DSGVTQTPKHLITATGQRVTLRCSPRSGDLSVYWYQQSLDQGLQFLIQYYNGEERAKGNILERFSAQQFPDLHSELNLSSLELGDSALYFCASSGSGRAHNEQFFGPGTRLTVL.

This sequence joins TRBV4-1 and TRBJ2-7, with D possibly being TRBD1 or TRBD2 (5 bases each). V shed 8 bases and J shed 4 bases, with 21 bases lying between them. The CDR3 is made up of 15 amino acids. Germline CDR1 is MGHRA and CDR2 is YSYEKL. The CDR3 DNA follows: TGCGCCAGCCTCACGGGTGGGGGTAAGGCTTACGAGCAGTACTTC. Its protein product is CASLTGGGKAYEQYF.

Turning to this clonotype: At one boundary the junction diverges from the germline segment, which might be a read error. The V gene is TRBV7-7, the J gene TRBJ2-2; D not resolved. The germline CDR1 and CDR2 sequences are SSHAT and FNYEAQ (reference sequence). This CDR3 region has 19 residues. CDR3 bases: TGTGCTAGCAGCTTTTATCCTCTGGTGGGGTCACGAAGCACCGGGGAGCTGTTTTTT. As protein: CASSFYPLVGSRSTGELFF.

The chain is built from TRBV5-1 and TRBJ2-3; TRBD2 matches 11 bases. From germline, CDR1 is SGHRS and CDR2 YFSETQ. V was clipped by 4 bases and J by 6 bases; unmatched bases: 7. The CDR3 has 15 amino acids. The CDR3 loop is CASSPGTSGSDTQYF. The CDR3 bases are TGCGCCAGCAGCCCCGGGACTAGCGGTTCGGATACGCAGTATTTT.

This rearrangement joins TRBV21-1 to TRBJ2-5. TRBV21-1 is given as a pseudogene. The CDR3 extends over 14 amino acids. CDR3 region: CASSKSDLTETQYF. CDR3 DNA: TGTGCCAGCAGCAAATCCGATCTAACGGAGACCCAGTACTTC.

The genes are TRBV30 and TRBJ2-7, with 12 positions matching TRBD2. V lost 3 bases, J lost 0 bases, and 3 bases stayed unmatched. Germline assignment: CDR1 GTSNPN and CDR2 SVGIG (reference sequence). This CDR3 has 15 amino acids. The CDR3 nucleotides are TGTGCCTGGAGAGGACTAGCGGGAAGCTCCTACGAGCAGTACTTC. Translation gives CAWRGLAGSSYEQYF.

The V call is TRBV7-9, the J call TRBJ1-2, with D maybe TRBD1 (6 bases). Germline V gene lookup returns CDR1 SEHNR and CDR2 FQNEAQ (reference sequence). V was cut by 3 bases and J by 6 bases, with 11 bases left in between. This CDR3 spans 13 amino acids. The CDR3 DNA follows: TGTGCCAGCAGCTTCCCGGGGGCTAATGGCTACACCTTC. Translated, it gives CASSFPGANGYTF.

This chain connects TRBV25-1 to TRBJ2-7; D is perhaps TRBD1 (6 bases). The germline V and J ends were trimmed by 3 bases and 3 bases, with 15 bases remaining between them. Germline V gives CDR1 MGHDK, CDR2 SYGVNS. The CDR3 spans 15 residues. CDR3 coding DNA: TGTGCCAGCAGTGAGTGGACAGCCGCCCACTACGAGCAGTACTTC. Translation: CASSEWTAAHYEQYF.

The chain couples TRBV28 to TRBJ2-7; D remains unclear. Germline-derived CDR1 and CDR2 are MDHEN and SYDVKM. V was shortened by 6 bases and J by 5 bases, with 8 bases between the two germline ends. This CDR3 comprises 11 residues. The CDR3 is CASRGYHEQYF. CDR3 in DNA: TGTGCCAGCAGGGGATACCACGAGCAGTACTTC.

This sequence joins TRBV5-5 and TRBJ2-5; D may be TRBD1 (5 bases). V dropped 4 bases and J dropped 3 bases, with 13 bases sitting between them. CDR1 and CDR2 from the germline V gene are SGHKS and YYEKEE (reference sequence). The CDR3 is 14 amino acids. CDR3 nucleotides: TGTGCCAGCAGCCCCGTGGGGCAAGAAGAGACCCAGTACTTC. Its translation is CASSPVGQEETQYF.

This clonotype was picked up a small number of times. V usage is TRBV12-3 or TRBV12-4 and J usage is TRBJ1-5, with D hard to call. V gave up 2 bases and J gave up 0 bases, with 2 bases separating them. This CDR3 has 13 amino acids. This CDR3 reads CASSLHSNQPQHF. The CDR3 DNA is TGTGCCAGCAGTTTACATAGCAATCAGCCCCAGCATTTT.

This sequence joins TRBV20-1 and TRBJ2-7; D possibly uses TRBD1 or TRBD2 (5 bases each). The CDR3 runs 14 residues. Trimming pared 6 bases from V and 1 base from J, leaving 16 bases between. Per the germline V gene, CDR1 is DFQATT and CDR2 is SNEGSKA (reference sequence). CDR3 in amino acids: CSAEGPTTSYEQYF. CDR3 nucleotides: TGCAGTGCCGAGGGACCGACGACGTCCTACGAGCAGTACTTC.

The gene calls are TRBV11-2 and TRBJ1-1; D remains unclear. The V end was cut by 0 bases, the J end by 0 bases, with 5 bases between. The CDR3 sequence is 14 residues long. Germline V gene sequence: CDR1 SGHAT, CDR2 FQNNGV. This CDR3 reads CASSLETLNTEAFF. CDR3 bases: TGTGCCAGCAGCTTAGAGACGTTGAACACTGAAGCTTTCTTT.

V and J are TRBV2 and TRBJ1-2; no reliable D call. The CDR3 runs to 13 residues. Per the germline V gene, CDR1 is SNHLY and CDR2 is FYNNEI. V lost 3 bases, J lost 8 bases, and 13 bases lay in between. The CDR3 DNA sequence: TGTGCCAGCAGTGACAGCGGATTGGGAGGCTACACCTTC. It codes for CASSDSGLGGYTF.

The chain recombines TRBV19 with TRBJ2-1, with D unresolved. Deletions cut 4 bases from V and 7 bases from J, with 14 bases between. The CDR3 sequence is 14 residues long. CDR1 LNHDA and CDR2 SQIVND come from the germline V gene (reference sequence). The CDR3: CASSNLLFGNEQFF. CDR3 sequence (DNA): TGTGCCAGTAGTAATCTGCTCTTTGGAAATGAGCAGTTCTTC.

This sequence joins TRBV18 and TRBJ2-3, with a weak D call TRBD2 (5 bases). The CDR3 spans 11 residues. In germline, CDR1 is KGHSH, CDR2 LQKENI. V was clipped by 3 bases and J by 10 bases, with 8 bases between them. In DNA form, the CDR3 reads TGTGCCAGCTCACCTCTCGGGGCGCAGTATTTT. Translated, it gives CASSPLGAQYF.